The present T cell receptor (beta chain) was sequenced within a study of T cells after posttransplantation cyclophosphamide. This table comes from immunoSEQ multiplex PCR, and its TCRdb copy is limited to in-frame clones, with some not included. The table has over 20,000 clones, about 86% seen once. Methotrexate plus calcineurin inhibitor accompanied controls' myeloablative marrow transplants; sampling was 1 year later. With 1 base removed from V and 0 bases from J, the gap between germline ends came to 8 bases. This CDR3 is built from 14 residues. Germline V lookup: CDR1 SGHNT, CDR2 YYREEE (reference sequence). Study-wide points: Tissue-infiltrating T cells from skin or gut overlapped little with blood T cells. Recipient CMV seropositivity and CMV reactivation strongly tracked TRB clonality. Later blood repertoires were often dominated by clones from the donor CD8+ memory compartment.

As for this clone: Its antigen is as yet unknown.

The J gene is TRBJ2-7, the V gene TRBV5-4; no clear D. The sample here was PBMCs, taken 350 to 400 days after allogeneic stem cell transplant with calcineurin inhibitor and methotrexate. This TCR came from a female patient aged 25-40 years who received an allogeneic stem cell transplant from an unrelated donor, was CMV-positive, and had acute and chronic GVHD. Some T cells may have come from the graft donor. DNA for the CDR3: TGTGCCAGCAGCTTGTTTGGCGGCTCCTACGAGCAGTACTTC. Translated: CASSLFGGSYEQYF.